What follows is one T cell receptor (beta chain) and its context. It lacks a known antigen. There are no base qualities to consult, and no much larger clone falls within one base. There are 15 amino acids in the CDR3, from cysteine to phenylalanine inclusive. Solely the CDR3 DNA is kept, with 45 bases framed from the first base. From the germline V gene, CDR1 is SGHRS and CDR2 is YFSETQ. Trimmed from V: 3 bases; trimmed from J: 8 bases; junction bases lacking a gene match: 10. To prepare the library, PCR was applied. Sequencing instrument: Illumina HiSeq 2500. TCR libraries were prepared with molecular barcoding, using unique molecular identifiers to normalize TCRbeta repertoire quantification. TCRdb's own reprocessing of the public reads used fastp at Q25 and MiXCR and kept productive beta chains. Each record represents a unique CDR3 protein, reported with the most common genes and DNA among its rows. For this sample the table gives around 700,000 distinct CDR3 sequences, of which 10% to 15% were detected only once. 0.79% of the sample is held by the ten biggest clonotypes.

Read against the paper, the sample's treatment or condition label means: allogeneic hematopoietic cell transplantation with graft depleted of TCRalphabeta T cells and CD19 B cells. Transplant recipients were children who received TCRalphabeta/CD19-depleted allogeneic hematopoietic cell grafts. This sample was taken from a study of T-cell reconstitution after alpha-beta-depleted transplantation in children (dated by TCRdb to 2016 to 2017). With respect to the entire study: The study quantitatively tracked T-cell immune reconstitution after TCRalphabeta/CD19-depleted allogeneic hematopoietic cell transplantation in children using TCR repertoire profiling. Overall study results and their limits: The frequencies of hyperexpanded clones fell over the following months, and after one year, T-cell counts and TCRbeta diversity were mostly attributed to newly produced T cells. About two months after transplant, the apparently early recovery of alphabetaT-cell counts reportedly depended on just several hundred clones that had expanded rapidly and came from non-depleted graft cells. The high TCRbeta diversity at day 60 in some patients was ascribed to recipient T cells and intrathymic progenitors that had survived conditioning.

The sample consisted of PBMCs, taken before TCRalphabeta/CD19-depleted stem cell transplant. The receptor comes from a girl aged 2 to 10 with congenital amegakaryocytic thrombocytopenia, due to receive a stem cell transplant. The chain is assembled from TRBV5-1 and TRBJ2-1; 8 bases in between match TRBD1. The nucleotide sequence is TGCGCCAGCAGCTCAGGACAGGGTGGGGGCCATGAGCAGTTCTTC. This translates into CASSSGQGGGHEQFF.